These 23 T cell receptor beta chains came from one sample sequenced in a study of blood T cell repertoires in COVID-19. Sequenced by immunoSEQ multiplex PCR; TCRdb stores in-frame clones only, minus some. The sample has 250,000 to 350,000 clones, about 88% seen once; the top ten hold roughly 12%. Sequencing was carried out using peripheral blood. These receptors were obtained from a woman aged 30 to 39 with COVID-19, enrolled during active disease.

The chain is built from TRBV7-3 and TRBJ1-4; D is possibly TRBD1 (6 bases). V lost 5 bases and J lost 0, with 16 bases in between. There are 17 residues in the CDR3. CDR1 is SGHTA and CDR2 is FQGTGA in the germline V gene. CDR3 protein: CASSPRTALTTNEKLFF. The CDR3 DNA is TGTGCCAGCAGCCCCCGGACAGCTCTGACAACTAATGAAAAACTGTTTTTT.

This rearrangement joins TRBV9 to TRBJ2-2, with D hard to call. This CDR3 contains 18 residues. The V gene's germline CDR1 is SGDLS and CDR2 YYNGEE. With 3 bases removed from V and 1 base from J, the gap between germline ends came to 19 bases. The CDR3 protein is CASSDLLLVSGNTGELFF. The CDR3 nucleotides are TGTGCCAGCAGCGACCTCCTTCTAGTCTCGGGGAACACCGGGGAGCTGTTTTTT.

The chain recombines TRBV5-1 with TRBJ2-1; 16 positions agree with TRBD2. Germline CDR1 and CDR2: SGHRS and YFSETQ. This CDR3 contains 18 residues. The trim removed 1 base at V and 6 bases at J, leaving 7 bases unmatched. The CDR3 region has the DNA TGCGCCAGCAGCTTGATCGGGACTAGCGGGAGGGCCCCCAATGAGCAGTTCTTC. Translating it yields CASSLIGTSGRAPNEQFF.

This clone was observed a single time. This chain uses TRBV7-2 with TRBJ2-3, with a weak D call TRBD1 (7 bases). Between the trimmed V and J ends, which lost 2 bases and 3 bases, there was a span of 15 bases. The germline V gene has CDR1 SGHTA and CDR2 FQGNSA. CDR3 length: 16 amino acids. CDR3 sequence (DNA): TGTGCCAGCAGCTTATCAACGTCAGGGGGGACAGATACGCAGTATTTT. Translated, it gives CASSLSTSGGTDTQYF.

This clone was counted once. The CDR3 nucleotides are TGCGCCAGCAGCCAAGAAATAAGGGGGCGGAACACTGAAGCTTTCTTT. Its protein is CASSQEIRGRNTEAFF. This sequence joins TRBV4-1 and TRBJ1-1; 7 bases align to TRBD1. The ends lost 0 bases at V and 1 base at J; junction bases unmatched: 5. Germline CDR1 MGHRA, CDR2 YSYEKL. This CDR3 region has 16 residues.

This chain connects TRBV18 to TRBJ1-5, with TRBD1 matching 8 bases. There are 16 residues in the CDR3. V shed 1 base, J shed 5 bases, and the junction held 7 bases outside the gene matches. Germline CDR1 is KGHSH and CDR2 is LQKENI. CDR3 in DNA: TGTGCCAGCTCACCACTTATGGACAGGGTCGATCAGCCCCAGCATTTT. Residues: CASSPLMDRVDQPQHF.

The chain joins TRBV20-1 to TRBJ2-7; 12 positions match TRBD2. The V segment lost 3 bases and the J segment 5 bases; nucleotides outside the gene matches: 8. Germline-derived CDR1 and CDR2 are DFQATT and SNEGSKA (reference sequence). The length of the CDR3 is 15 residues. The CDR3 nucleotides read TGCAGTGCTAGTCCCCCGGGACTAGCGGGTAACGAGCAGTACTTC. It encodes CSASPPGLAGNEQYF.

The CDR3 DNA reads TGTGCCAGCAGCCCTCAATTAGTCACGGTCGAGCAGTTCTTC. It translates to CASSPQLVTVEQFF. This sequence joins TRBV7-9 and TRBJ2-1; D ambiguous. V was cut by 5 bases and J by 10 bases, with 18 bases left in between. The CDR3 extends over 14 amino acids. The germline gives CDR1 SEHNR, CDR2 FQNEAQ (reference sequence).

V and J are TRBV2 and TRBJ1-1; D is uncertain. Germline V lookup: CDR1 SNHLY, CDR2 FYNNEI. V lost 2 bases and J lost 7, with 20 bases in between. This CDR3 is built from 16 residues. The CDR3 DNA reads TGTGCCAGCAGTGAATGGTTGGGCGGGGAGGATATTGAAGCTTTCTTT. Translated, it gives CASSEWLGGEDIEAFF.

This clone appeared a few times. The rearrangement uses TRBV28 and TRBJ1-2; 11 bases fit TRBD1. Germline V gene sequence: CDR1 MDHEN, CDR2 SYDVKM. V lost 2 bases and J lost 5; bases outside the gene matches: 7. This CDR3 spans 16 amino acids. In nucleotides, the CDR3 is TGTGCCAGCAGTTTACCCGGACAGGGGGCAGGGTATGGCTACACCTTC. Its protein product is CASSLPGQGAGYGYTF.

The CDR3 loop reads CASSPGTGLGTDTQYF. The CDR3 region has the DNA TGCGCCAGCAGCCCCGGGACAGGGTTGGGCACAGATACGCAGTATTTT. The chain employs TRBV4-3 and TRBJ2-3; 9 bases are shared with TRBD1. Germline V gene lookup returns CDR1 LGHNA and CDR2 YSLEER. Trimming removed 4 bases from V and 1 base from J; junction bases left unmatched: 6. The CDR3 is 16 residues long.

The gene calls are TRBV15 and TRBJ2-7; tentatively, D is TRBD2 (5 bases). Germline V gene sequence: CDR1 LNHNV, CDR2 YYDKDF (reference sequence). The CDR3 consists of 14 residues. V was clipped by 1 base and J by 2 bases, with 9 bases between them. The CDR3 sequence: CATSRGGRTYEQYF. CDR3 nucleotides: TGTGCCACCAGCAGAGGAGGGAGAACCTACGAGCAGTACTTC.

This clone was detected a few times. The rearrangement uses TRBV5-4 and TRBJ2-2; TRBD2 matches 9 bases. The V gene's germline CDR1 is SGHNT and CDR2 YYREEE (reference sequence). The CDR3 has 15 residues. V gave up 2 bases and J gave up 4 bases; unmatched junction bases: 3. The CDR3 here is CASSFSGRSTGELFF. DNA of the CDR3: TGTGCCAGCAGCTTTAGCGGGAGATCCACCGGGGAGCTGTTTTTT. Filled out from reference TRBV5-4 and TRBJ2-2, the complete variable domain reads ETGVTQSPTHLIKTRGQQVTLRCSSQSGHNTVSWYQQALGQGPQFIFQYYREEENGRGNFPPRFSGLQFPNYSSELNVNALELDDSALYLCASSFSGRSTGELFFGEGSRLTVL.

The V call is TRBV11-1, the J call TRBJ2-7; D is ambiguous. The germline V gene encodes CDR1 SGHAT and CDR2 FQDESV (reference sequence). The CDR3 covers 15 residues. The ends were cut back, 1 base at V and 5 bases at J, with 15 bases in the middle. The CDR3, as DNA: TGTGCCAGCAGCTTAGATCGCGTAAGGAGTCACGAGCAGTACTTC. Its translation is CASSLDRVRSHEQYF.

V and J are TRBV11-2 and TRBJ2-7; tentatively, D is TRBD2 (6 bases). Trimming left V 5 bases short and J 5 bases short, with 19 bases between. Per the germline V gene, CDR1 is SGHAT and CDR2 is FQNNGV. This CDR3 spans 15 amino acids. The DNA of the CDR3 is TGTGCCAGCAGCCGGCGAGGAGGGTCGGTCGACGAGCAGTACTTC. It codes for CASSRRGGSVDEQYF.

CDR3 bases: TGCGCCAGCAGCCAAGGCCTAGCGGGAGGGTCGGAGACCCAGTACTTC. Translation: CASSQGLAGGSETQYF. The V gene is TRBV4-3, the J gene TRBJ2-5, with 12 nucleotides matching TRBD2. CDR3 length: 16 residues. J was trimmed by 5 bases and V by 1 base; bases with no gene match: 5. Germline V gene data show CDR1 as LGHNA and CDR2 as YSLEER.

The chain joins TRBV5-1 to TRBJ2-3; TRBD2 agrees at 9 bases. CDR1 and CDR2 from the germline V gene are SGHRS and YFSETQ. The CDR3 extends over 15 amino acids. The ends lost 4 bases at V and 0 bases at J; junction bases unmatched: 3. The CDR3 is CASSDTSGSTDTQYF. The CDR3, as DNA: TGCGCCAGCAGCGATACTAGCGGGAGCACAGATACGCAGTATTTT.

This chain links TRBV18 with TRBJ2-7; 9 nucleotides agree with TRBD1. The V gene end was trimmed by 3 bases and the J gene end by 7 bases; junction bases not matched to a gene: 4. Germline V gives CDR1 KGHSH, CDR2 LQKENI. CDR3 size: 13 residues. The CDR3 DNA follows: TGTGCCAGCTCACCGGACAGGGGTGGGGAGCAGTACTTC. This gives the protein CASSPDRGGEQYF.

This clone turned up a few times. V gene TRBV10-1 combines with J gene TRBJ2-7, with 8 bases that match TRBD2. Per germline, CDR1 WNHNN and CDR2 SYGVQD (reference sequence). This CDR3 is 16 amino acids long. V shed 3 bases, J shed 2 bases, and the junction held 9 bases outside the gene matches. The CDR3 region has the DNA TGCGCCAGCAGTGACGCGGGAGGACCAAATCCCTACGAGCAGTACTTC. Amino acids: CASSDAGGPNPYEQYF.

The rearrangement links TRBV6-6 to TRBJ1-5; D perhaps matches TRBD1 (6 bases). Trimming left V 2 bases short and J 0 bases short, with 8 bases between. Germline V lookup: CDR1 MNHNY, CDR2 SVGAGI (reference sequence). CDR3 length: 15 amino acids. CDR3 protein: CASSYGTFSNQPQHF. CDR3 bases: TGTGCCAGCAGTTACGGGACATTTAGCAATCAGCCCCAGCATTTT.

This sequence joins TRBV30 and TRBJ2-7, with 7 nucleotides matching TRBD2. The V gene end was trimmed by 2 bases and the J gene end by 0 bases; junction bases not matched to a gene: 7. CDR3 length: 15 residues. Germline CDR1 and CDR2: GTSNPN and SVGIG (reference sequence). CDR3 residues: CAWSRIAGVSYEQYF. DNA of the CDR3: TGTGCCTGGAGTCGGATAGCGGGTGTCTCCTACGAGCAGTACTTC.

The V call is TRBV29-1, the J call TRBJ1-1, with TRBD1 as a possible D gene (6 bases). Trimming left V 6 bases short and J 10 bases short, with 12 bases between. In germline, CDR1 is SQVTM, CDR2 ANQGSEA. CDR3 length: 10 residues. The CDR3 spells CSVQGPGAFF. In nucleotides, the CDR3 is TGCAGCGTCCAGGGGCCCGGAGCTTTCTTT.

The chain couples TRBV28 to TRBJ1-5; 9 bases fit TRBD1. The germline V gene encodes CDR1 MDHEN and CDR2 SYDVKM. The CDR3 is made up of 14 amino acids. After removal of 10 bases from V and 0 bases from J, the junction contained 4 bases not matched to a gene. CDR3 protein: CAIGQGNSNQPQHF. The CDR3 DNA sequence: TGTGCCATCGGACAGGGGAATAGCAATCAGCCCCAGCATTTT.